What follows are 4 T cell receptor beta chains derived from one specimen sequenced in a study of tissue T cells after allogeneic stem cell transplantation. Method: immunoSEQ multiplex PCR; TCRdb's copy keeps in-frame clones and lacks some. This sample carries about 9,100 clones, approximately 60% of them seen once, and the ten largest clones take approximately 18%. The specimen comprised tissue from the jejunum, sampled at autopsy. The receptors originated from a female donor over 55 with lung cancer.

V is TRBV29-1 and J is TRBJ1-2; D unresolved. Germline V gene lookup returns CDR1 SQVTM and CDR2 ANQGSEA. This CDR3 region has 10 residues. The V end lost 7 bases, the J end lost 10 bases, and 13 bases lay between the germline ends. The CDR3 nucleotides are TGCAGCGCCGGAGACTCACACTACACCTTC. It specifies CSAGDSHYTF.

The chain couples TRBV14 to TRBJ2-6, with D uncertain. Germline CDR1 and CDR2: SGHDN and FVKESK. This CDR3 is 15 amino acids long. V lost 3 bases and J 0 bases, leaving 6 bases between the germline ends. The DNA for the CDR3 is TGTGCCAGCAGCCAGAGAACCTCTGGGGCCAACGTCCTGACTTTC. Its protein product is CASSQRTSGANVLTF.

The chain joins TRBV6-5 to TRBJ1-6; tentatively, D is TRBD1 (5 bases). CDR1 is MNHEY, CDR2 SVGAGI, per germline. The CDR3 runs to 13 residues. Trimming shortened V by 10 bases and J by 0 bases, and 7 bases separated the two germline ends. CDR3 region: CATQGSYNSPLHF. In DNA, the CDR3 is TGTGCCACCCAGGGCTCCTATAATTCACCCCTCCACTTT.

The chain combines TRBV7-6 with TRBJ2-7, with D hard to call. Deletions cut 5 bases from V and 6 bases from J, with 11 bases between. Germline V lookup: CDR1 SGHVS, CDR2 FNYEAQ. The CDR3 sequence is 12 residues long. CDR3 loop: CASSHGRSEQYF. CDR3 coding DNA: TGTGCCAGCAGCCATGGGCGGTCCGAGCAGTACTTC.